Presented here are 10 T cell receptor beta chains from one specimen sequenced in a study of T-cell memory formation after mild COVID-19. TCRdb reprocessed the 5' RACE reads with MiXCR, giving one entry per CDR3 protein. The sample has around 110,000 distinct CDR3 sequences, approximately 17% seen once. The sequencing input was PBMCs or a T cell subset sorted from them (not recorded which). All receptors derive from an adult woman who had mild COVID-19 (a few samples of this study predate the infection). Cell type and time point are not known.

The CDR3 protein is CASSPYGTDTTGELFF. In DNA, the CDR3 is TGTGCCAGCAGTCCATACGGGACGGATACAACCGGGGAGCTGTTTTTT. The chain links TRBV12-3 or TRBV12-4 to TRBJ2-2; D may correspond to TRBD1 or TRBD2 (5 bases each). CDR3 length: 16 residues. The germline V and J ends were trimmed by 5 bases and 5 bases, with 18 bases remaining between them.

The chain is built from TRBV12-3 or TRBV12-4 and TRBJ1-2; no firm D call. Trimming cost V 6 bases and J 4 bases, with 9 bases left between them. CDR3 length: 12 amino acids. CDR3 in amino acids: CASSPDLYGYTF. The DNA of the CDR3 is TGTGCCAGCAGCCCAGACCTCTATGGCTACACCTTC.

This clonotype was counted between two and nine times. This chain links TRBV27 with TRBJ2-7; D ambiguous. Per the germline V gene, CDR1 is MNHEY and CDR2 is SMNVEV (reference sequence). V was shortened by 3 bases and J by 0 bases, with 6 bases between the two germline ends. The CDR3 length is 13 residues. CDR3 in DNA: TGTGCCAGCAGTTTCTTAAGCTCCTACGAGCAGTACTTC. This translates into CASSFLSSYEQYF.

J is TRBJ2-1 and V is TRBV7-9; D remains unclear. Germline V gene sequence: CDR1 SEHNR, CDR2 FQNEAQ (reference sequence). V lost 5 bases and J lost 12, with 20 bases in between. The CDR3 contains 14 residues. The CDR3, as DNA: TGTGCCAGCAGCCCAGTTGGGTTAAGGGAAAGGCAGTTCTTC. Translating it yields CASSPVGLRERQFF.

This clonotype was counted once. The chain joins TRBV2 to TRBJ2-5; D unclear. CDR3 length: 14 residues. V was trimmed by 0 bases and J by 6 bases, leaving 11 bases between them. Germline V gene sequence: CDR1 SNHLY, CDR2 FYNNEI. Written as DNA, the CDR3 is TGTGCCAGCAGTGAAGCTTTTTCCATCCAGACCCAGTACTTC. Residues: CASSEAFSIQTQYF.

V is TRBV28 and J is TRBJ2-5; 9 bases map to TRBD1. The CDR3 contains 13 residues. V lost 6 bases to trimming and J lost 3 bases; unmatched junction nucleotides: 2. Germline lookup yields CDR1 MDHEN and CDR2 SYDVKM. CDR3 in DNA: TGTGCCAGCAGCTGGACAGGGGAAGAGACCCAGTACTTC. Protein product: CASSWTGEETQYF. Supplemented by reference TRBV28 and TRBJ2-5, the full variable domain reads DVKVTQSSRYLVKRTGEKVFLECVQDMDHENMFWYRQDPGLGLRLIYFSYDVKMKEKGDIPEGYSVSREKKERFSLILESASTNQTSMYLCASSWTGEETQYFGPGTRLLVL.

The rearrangement uses TRBV6-5 and TRBJ1-2, with 9 bases aligning to TRBD1. V lost 2 bases, J lost 9 bases, and 10 bases stayed unmatched. The CDR3 loop spans 15 amino acids. CDR1 is MNHEY and CDR2 is SVGAGI in the germline V gene. DNA of the CDR3: TGTGCCAGCAGTTACGAGACAGGGGGTACCGACAGCTACACCTTC. It yields the protein CASSYETGGTDSYTF.

This chain connects TRBV19 to TRBJ2-5; TRBD2 agrees at 11 bases. The CDR3 covers 15 residues. V was clipped by 6 bases and J by 2 bases; unmatched bases: 5. CDR1 is LNHDA and CDR2 is SQIVND in the germline V gene (reference sequence). The CDR3, as DNA: TGTGCCAGTAGCCTTGGGACTAGCGGTCAAGAGACCCAGTACTTC. It codes for CASSLGTSGQETQYF.

The rearrangement joins TRBV13 to TRBJ2-1; D is unresolved. V dropped 5 bases and J dropped 4 bases, with 15 bases sitting between them. The CDR3 is 15 amino acids. Germline lookup yields CDR1 PRHDT and CDR2 FYEKMQ (reference sequence). CDR3 sequence: CASSRRREGYNEQFF. The CDR3, as DNA: TGTGCCAGCAGCCGAAGACGAGAAGGTTACAATGAGCAGTTCTTC. Supplemented by reference TRBV13 and TRBJ2-1, the full variable domain reads AAGVIQSPRHLIKEKRETATLKCYPIPRHDTVYWYQQGPGQDPQFLISFYEKMQSDKGSIPDRFSAQQFSDYHSELNMSSLELGDSALYFCASSRRREGYNEQFFGPGTRLTVL.

The J gene is TRBJ2-3, the V gene TRBV24-1, with 9 nucleotides matching TRBD2. CDR1 and CDR2 (germline): KGHDR, SFDVKD. With 4 bases clipped from V and 5 bases from J, the junction kept 9 bases outside the gene matches. The CDR3 has 16 residues. The CDR3 sequence: CATSDVAGGPKDTQYF. In DNA form, the CDR3 reads TGTGCCACCAGTGACGTTGCGGGAGGGCCGAAAGATACGCAGTATTTT.